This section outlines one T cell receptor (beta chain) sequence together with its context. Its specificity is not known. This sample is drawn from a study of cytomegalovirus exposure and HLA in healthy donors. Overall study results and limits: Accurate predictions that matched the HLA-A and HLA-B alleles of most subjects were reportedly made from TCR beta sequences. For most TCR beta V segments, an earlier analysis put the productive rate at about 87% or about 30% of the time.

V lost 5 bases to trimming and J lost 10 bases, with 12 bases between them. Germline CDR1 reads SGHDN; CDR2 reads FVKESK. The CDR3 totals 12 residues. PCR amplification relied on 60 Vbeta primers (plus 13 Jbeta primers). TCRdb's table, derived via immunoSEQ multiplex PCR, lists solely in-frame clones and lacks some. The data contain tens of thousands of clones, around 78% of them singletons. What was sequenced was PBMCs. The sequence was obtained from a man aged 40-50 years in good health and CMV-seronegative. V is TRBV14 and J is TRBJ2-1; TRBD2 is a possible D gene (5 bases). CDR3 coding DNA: TGTGCCAGCAGCTTTTCGAGGAGGGAGCAGTTCTTC. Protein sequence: CASSFSRREQFF. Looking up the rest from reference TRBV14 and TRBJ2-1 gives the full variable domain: EAGVTQFPSHSVIEKGQTVTLRCDPISGHDNLYWYRRVMGKEIKFLLHFVKESKQDESGMPNNRFLAERTGGTYSTLKVQPAELEDSGVYFCASSFSRREQFFGPGTRLTVL.